Below, 12 T cell receptor beta chains from the same sample are listed, as sequenced in a study of T cells in Graves' hyperthyroidism and ophthalmopathy. RNA transcripts gave rise to amplified TCR beta CDR3 regions. The HTBI primer set drove a first-round RT-PCR of the TCR CDR3. TCRdb re-analysed the multiplex PCR reads in MiXCR, keeping a single row per CDR3 protein. The table lists a few hundred thousand distinct CDR3 sequences, more than 45% of them singletons. Source material: peripheral blood or thyroid tissue (not recorded which). These receptors came from an adult woman with Graves' disease, either hyperthyroidism or ophthalmopathy (not recorded which).

Concerning this clonotype itself: At one of its ends the junction is not consistent with the germline gene, which may arise from a read error. This sequence joins TRBV7-9 and TRBJ2-5; no firm D call. There are 13 residues in the CDR3. Per germline, CDR1 SEHNR and CDR2 FQNEAQ (reference sequence). The CDR3 protein is CASSWGMGETQYF. CDR3 coding DNA: TGCGCCAGCAGCTGGGGAATGGGGGAGACCCAGTACTTC.

This rearrangement joins TRBV10-3 to TRBJ1-3; no firm D call. The V gene's germline CDR1 is ENHRY and CDR2 SYGVKD. CDR3 size: 12 residues. The germline V and J ends were trimmed by 4 bases and 4 bases, with 5 bases remaining between them. CDR3 residues: CAISVEGNTIYF. In DNA, the CDR3 is TGTGCCATCAGTGTAGAAGGAAACACCATATATTTT.

This clonotype was observed at least ten times. The chain recombines TRBV9 with TRBJ1-6, with D possibly TRBD1 on 6 matching bases. CDR3 length: 16 amino acids. CDR1 and CDR2 from the germline V gene are SGDLS and YYNGEE. Trimming shortened V by 3 bases and J by 4 bases, and 14 bases separated the two germline ends. The CDR3 loop is CASSASGTLYNSPLHF. CDR3 sequence (DNA): TGTGCCAGCAGCGCATCCGGGACACTTTATAATTCACCCCTCCACTTT. Using reference TRBV9 and TRBJ1-6 for the parts outside the CDR3, the full variable domain is DSGVTQTPKHLITATGQRVTLRCSPRSGDLSVYWYQQSLDQGLQFLIQYYNGEERAKGNILERFSAQQFPDLHSELNLSSLELGDSALYFCASSASGTLYNSPLHFGNGTRLTVT.

This clonotype was counted only a few times. V gene TRBV10-3 combines with J gene TRBJ2-5; 7 bases are shared with TRBD2. The V segment lost 9 bases and the J segment 5 bases; nucleotides outside the gene matches: 9. This CDR3 spans 13 amino acids. Germline-derived CDR1 and CDR2 are ENHRY and SYGVKD. Here the CDR3 DNA reads TGTGCCATTAGCGGGCGCGGCGTTGAGACCCAGTACTTC. Translation: CAISGRGVETQYF.

This clonotype was counted at least ten times. J is TRBJ1-5 and V is TRBV28; D ambiguous. CDR1 is MDHEN, CDR2 SYDVKM, per germline. The length of the CDR3 is 16 residues. Trimming left V 5 bases short and J 12 bases short, with 26 bases between. The CDR3 DNA sequence: TGTGCCAGCAGTACCGTCCGGGCAGCACGCCTCTTAATCCAGCATTTT. This encodes CASSTVRAARLLIQHF.

CDR3 sequence reads: CSARGHGTSGFQETQYF. The DNA for the CDR3 is TGCAGTGCTCGGGGGCATGGGACTAGCGGGTTTCAAGAGACCCAGTACTTC. This chain joins TRBV20-1 and TRBJ2-5, with 12 nucleotides matching TRBD2. Germline V gene lookup returns CDR1 DFQATT and CDR2 SNEGSKA (reference sequence). The length of the CDR3 is 17 residues. V gave up 5 bases and J gave up 2 bases; unmatched junction bases: 12.

Remarks on this clonotype: A read error may produce the germline difference seen at one junction end. The chain carries TRBV7-9 and TRBJ2-2; 7 positions match TRBD1. The CDR3 spans 17 residues. Germline CDR1 and CDR2: SEHNR and FQNEAQ (reference sequence). CDR3 in amino acids: CASSSTGPLRSSGEQFF. DNA of the CDR3: TGTGCCAGCAGCTCGACAGGGCCGCTAAGATCATCCGGGGAGCAGTTTTTT.

The chain joins TRBV29-1 to TRBJ2-1; a weak D match, TRBD1 (5 bases). Deletions cut 3 bases from V and 7 bases from J, with 7 bases between. Germline CDR1 and CDR2: SQVTM and ANQGSEA. The CDR3 length is 11 residues. CDR3 in DNA: TGCAGCGTTGACAGGGTGAATGAGCAGTTCTTC. Residues: CSVDRVNEQFF.

This clonotype appeared a single time. The genes are TRBV7-8 and TRBJ1-5; the D is unclear. This CDR3 contains 15 residues. V lost 4 bases and J lost 4, with 14 bases in between. Germline assignment: CDR1 SGHVS and CDR2 FQNEAQ. This chain's CDR3 is CASSSRTVGNQPQHF. CDR3 bases: TGTGCCAGCAGCTCACGGACGGTCGGAAATCAGCCCCAGCATTTT.

A few counts support this clonotype. The chain is built from TRBV2 and TRBJ1-2, with 7 nucleotides matching TRBD1. Germline V gives CDR1 SNHLY, CDR2 FYNNEI. This CDR3 comprises 14 residues. The junction had 4 bases not matched to a gene; V was cut back by 3 bases and J by 3 bases. This CDR3 is CASSDRGADYGYTF. Written as DNA, the CDR3 is TGTGCCAGCAGTGACAGGGGGGCGGACTATGGCTACACCTTC.

This clonotype was recorded a few times. This rearrangement joins TRBV10-3 to TRBJ1-1, with a tentative D call TRBD1 (5 bases). From germline, CDR1 is ENHRY and CDR2 SYGVKD. V was shortened by 10 bases and J by 6 bases, with 21 bases between the two germline ends. The CDR3 runs 14 residues. CDR3 sequence: CASRKILGPPEAFF. CDR3 nucleotide sequence: TGTGCCAGCAGAAAAATACTGGGACCGCCTGAAGCTTTCTTT.

This clonotype was recorded only once. The J gene is TRBJ1-1, the V gene TRBV7-8, with no clear D. Germline CDR1 reads SGHVS; CDR2 reads FQNEAQ. V lost 7 bases and J 6 bases, leaving 15 bases between the germline ends. The CDR3 loop spans 13 amino acids. CDR3 DNA: TGTGCCAGCACCTACATTCGGGCAGCTGAAGCTTTCTTT. Translating it yields CASTYIRAAEAFF.